These T cell receptor beta chains were read from a single sample in a study of blood T cells in healthy people across ages. TCRdb re-called the 5' RACE reads through MiXCR, storing one row per CDR3 protein. The sample includes under 2,000,000 distinct CDR3 sequences, around half seen only once; the top ten take less than 2.5%. The sequencing sample was made of blood. Receptor source: a woman in her thirties or forties in good health. The CDR3 runs from the conserved cysteine through the conserved F or W. Clone size is shown for a subset of rows, as once, few, many or a class of expanded clone.

clone_size,j_call,v_call,cdr3_aa
NA,TRBJ1-5,TRBV27,CASSFGGRVSNQPQHF
few,TRBJ2-6,TRBV12-3/TRBV12-4,CASRRAGGFEANVLTF
few,TRBJ2-5,TRBV3-1,CASSPNTGPQETQYF
once,TRBJ2-1,TRBV20-1,CSASSPSGGGSSYNEQFF
NA,TRBJ1-2,TRBV20-1,CSARDPDDYGYTF
NA,TRBJ2-3,TRBV7-3,CASSVYGGSRDTQYF
NA,TRBJ2-3,TRBV24-1,CATSAPGTGMDTQYF
NA,TRBJ2-3,TRBV9,CASSVEGTSPATTDTQYF
NA,TRBJ2-5,TRBV12-3/TRBV12-4,CASSPGTSGAQETQYF
few,TRBJ2-5,TRBV7-2,CASNLAGGRATTQYF
NA,TRBJ1-5,TRBV6-1,CASSDWSASNQPQHF
few,TRBJ2-7,TRBV20-1,CSARDVGLAQYF
few,TRBJ2-1,TRBV7-9,CASGSSMGSYNEQFF
few,TRBJ2-5,TRBV15,CATSRLDREETQYF
few,TRBJ2-7,TRBV5-6,CASSLLRGLYEQYF
NA,TRBJ2-3,TRBV5-1,CASSLLERHTQYF
NA,TRBJ2-4,TRBV2,CASSYQDIQYF
NA,TRBJ2-1,TRBV6-5,CASSYPADYLNEQFF
NA,TRBJ2-3,TRBV10-1,CASSSKKPADTQYF
NA,TRBJ1-2,TRBV20-1,CSARVQGYGYTF
few,TRBJ1-2,TRBV2,CASREGRANYGYTF
NA,TRBJ2-1,TRBV27,CASSKAKTGLPSSYNEQFF
NA,TRBJ2-3,TRBV5-6,CASSFRLTSGTDTQYF
few,TRBJ2-7,TRBV20-1,CSASSVGGLSYEQYF
NA,TRBJ1-2,TRBV6-5,CASTTRTSGGYTF
NA,NA,TRBV20-1,CSAIDATSGGGFEQYF
few,TRBJ2-5,TRBV20-1,CSARDGSGTFQETQYF
NA,TRBJ1-2,TRBV7-2,CASSSPGRGGHPYGYTF
NA,TRBJ1-6,TRBV6-5,CASSYQSMSPLHF
NA,TRBJ2-5,TRBV7-6,CASSPPQRNQETQYF
NA,TRBJ2-1,TRBV7-9,CASSLAALGASYNEQFF
once,TRBJ1-4,TRBV20-1,CSASEGTNEKLFF
many,TRBJ2-7,TRBV6-6,CASSSGTGDEQYF
NA,TRBJ2-4,TRBV29-1,CSVLTSLYNEQYF
once,NA,TRBV7-9,CASSAAAIRKNIQYF
NA,TRBJ1-1,TRBV6-5,CASSYSPQGTAFF
NA,TRBJ1-4,TRBV20-1,CSAFRGGPPEKLFF
NA,TRBJ2-5,TRBV7-8,CASSPGLGRRETQYF
NA,TRBJ2-5,TRBV11-2,CASSTGQTSQETQYF
NA,TRBJ2-1,TRBV20-1,CSASGGGDAYNEQFF
many,TRBJ2-1,TRBV20-1,CSPEGLAGDNEQFF
once,TRBJ2-7,TRBV6-2/TRBV6-3,CAGTTSSGLGNEQYF
NA,TRBJ2-1,TRBV6-2/TRBV6-3,CASSPGQGYLDEQLF
NA,TRBJ1-2,TRBV10-2,CASSVVRQGDYYGYTF
NA,NA,TRBV6-2/TRBV6-3,CASSYSQRGGSYNEQYF
NA,TRBJ2-1,TRBV27,CASSLAGLERGGQFF
few,TRBJ2-7,TRBV28,CASSLNPGLLHEQYF
NA,TRBJ1-5,TRBV29-1,CSATEASGVHQPQHF
NA,TRBJ2-5,TRBV4-1,CASSQILAGETQYF
NA,TRBJ1-6,TRBV7-2,CASSFGWSYNSPLHF
NA,TRBJ1-1,TRBV7-9,CASSLPGQGVTEAFF
NA,TRBJ2-4,TRBV28,CASSRRPAAKNIQYF
few,TRBJ2-1,TRBV24-1,CAASGGTSSYNEQFF
NA,TRBJ2-7,TRBV21-1,CASSSSPGGEQYF
NA,TRBJ2-7,TRBV6-6,CASSYVGPSYERYF
NA,TRBJ2-3,TRBV7-2,CASSLASRASDTQYF